This T cell receptor beta chain was captured by sequencing in a study of blood T cell repertoires in COVID-19 (dated by TCRdb to the early 2020s). Study-wide context: The collaborator samples originated in the United States, Italy and Spain and spanned the acute and convalescent phases of COVID-19. Where available, HLA class I and class II types were taken from metadata supplied by the sample provider and were not determined by assay-based typing. The repertoires were released in a freely available public database intended as a resource for research on the immune response to SARS-CoV-2. Samples were obtained from the ongoing ImmuneRACE study (first 160 participants) and from some 1,300 subjects provided by 6 global collaborators. Subjects who had been exposed to COVID-19, were actively infected with it, or had recovered from it provided the deeply sampled blood TCRbeta repertoires that made up the dataset. The material from the prospective study consisted of cDNA or gDNA derived from T cells, B-cell-depleted T cells, or PBMCs. A de-identified subject ID, COVID-19 status, age in years and sex were almost always included in the sample metadata.

TCRbeta CDR3 regions were amplified from genomic DNA by means of the immunoSEQ Assay, a bias-controlled multiplex PCR. In the authors' own workflow: The number of nucleated cells in each sample was estimated by amplification of reference gene primers within the assay. Sequence reads were collapsed and filtered to measure the absolute abundance of every unique TCRbeta CDR3 rearrangement. Productive Simpson clonality was computed per sample as the square root of Simpson's diversity index over productive rearrangements. The table was pulled from immuneACCESS by TCRdb, which kept in-frame rearrangements only. Such tables lose some clones; where checked, under half of the loss comes from unresolved V genes, and the rest has no known cause. V, J and clone size are those of that table, while D and trimming were read from the DNA. The sample table contains roughly 58,000 clones; only one count was recorded for roughly 70% of them. The top ten clones comprise about half of the sample.

The CDR1 and CDR2 encoded by the germline V gene are SGHVS and FQNEAQ. There are 15 amino acids in the CDR3, from cysteine to phenylalanine inclusive. Only the CDR3 DNA is retained, 45 bases long and in frame from the first base. V was cut back by 0 bases and J by 1 base, leaving a gap of 7 bases between them. Participants in the prospective study were enrolled through a virtual design, were aged roughly 18 to 90 years, and lived in roughly 24 United States geographic areas. To assign participants to cohorts, the prospective study relied on clinical history that participants themselves reported in a screening survey and a study questionnaire. Exposed participants had been in contact with someone with a PCR-confirmed or clinician-diagnosed COVID-19 case within 2 weeks of study entry. Mobile phlebotomists in the prospective study collected whole blood, serum and a nasopharyngeal or oropharyngeal swab from every participant. Additional blood draws and questionnaires over an approximately two-month period could optionally be provided by prospective study participants. Before DNA extraction, blood samples from the prospective study were shipped at room temperature or frozen.

Only one count was recorded for this clone. Its target antigen remains unknown. The record has no base qualities; no much larger clone is one base away. General study outcomes and caveats: The amount of clinical and demographic metadata varied by source and participant and was provided uncurated.

Material for sequencing was PBMCs or T cells enriched from blood (not recorded which). The receptor was derived from a woman aged 60-70 years who had been exposed to COVID-19. This sequence uses TRBV7-8 and TRBJ1-5, and the D gene may be TRBD1, 5 bases matching. The nucleotide sequence reads as follows: TGTGCCAGCAGCTTAGCGGAGGGGAGCAATCAGCCCCAGCATTTT. Its coded protein is CASSLAEGSNQPQHF.